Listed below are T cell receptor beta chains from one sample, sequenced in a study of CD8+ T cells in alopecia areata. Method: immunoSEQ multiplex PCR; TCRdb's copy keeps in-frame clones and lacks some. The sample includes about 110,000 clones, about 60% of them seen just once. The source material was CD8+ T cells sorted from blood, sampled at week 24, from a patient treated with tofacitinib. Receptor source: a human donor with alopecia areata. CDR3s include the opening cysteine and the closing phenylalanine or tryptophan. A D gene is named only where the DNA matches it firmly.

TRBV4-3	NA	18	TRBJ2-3	CASSLRRFGVVGTDTQYF
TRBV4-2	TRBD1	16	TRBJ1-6	CASSQGGQGEVSPLHF
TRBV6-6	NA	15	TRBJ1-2	CASSQRQVGSYGYTF
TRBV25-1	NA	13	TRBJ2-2	CASSIQNTGELFF
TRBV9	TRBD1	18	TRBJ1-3	CASSVAPTGASSGNTIYF
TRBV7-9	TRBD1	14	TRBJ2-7	CASSLVQGANEQYF
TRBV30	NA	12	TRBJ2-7	CAWSYGTSEQYF
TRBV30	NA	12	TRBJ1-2	CAWSGGNHGYTF
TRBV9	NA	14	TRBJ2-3	CASSDPLGTDTQYF
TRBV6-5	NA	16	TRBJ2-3	CASSYSPSQLTDTQYF
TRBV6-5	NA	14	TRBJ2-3	CASSYYDRVDTQYF
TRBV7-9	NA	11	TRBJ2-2	CAPRRAGELFF
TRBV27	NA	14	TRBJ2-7	CASSFGGVHNEQYF
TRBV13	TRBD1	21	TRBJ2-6	CATILSGSDRGPYSGANVLTF
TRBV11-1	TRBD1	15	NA	CASSRDRGLSYEQYF
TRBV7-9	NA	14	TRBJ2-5	CASSFDFSLGTQYF
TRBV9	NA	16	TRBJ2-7	CASSVGAYPDTREQYF
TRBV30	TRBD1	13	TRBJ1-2	CAWSVRTGQGYTF
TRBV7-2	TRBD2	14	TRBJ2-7	CASSPERGYYEQYF
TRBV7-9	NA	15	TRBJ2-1	CASNEEGLLGDEQFF
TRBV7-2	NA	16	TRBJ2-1	CASSHNSRVRLNEQFF
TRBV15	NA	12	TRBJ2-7	CATSRDGYEQYF
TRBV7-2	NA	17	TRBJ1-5	CASSPYPHTMSDQPQHF
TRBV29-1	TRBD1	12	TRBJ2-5	CSVEGQGETQYF
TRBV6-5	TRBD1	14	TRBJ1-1	CASSPVEGASGAFF
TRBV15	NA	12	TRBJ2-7	CATSTGGYEQYF
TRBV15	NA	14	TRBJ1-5	CATSTEYSNQPQHF
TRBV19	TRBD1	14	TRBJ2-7	CASSIRDRAYEQYF
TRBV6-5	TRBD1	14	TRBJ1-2	CASRITGEAYGYTF
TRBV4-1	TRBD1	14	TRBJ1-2	CASSPTGGYYGYTF
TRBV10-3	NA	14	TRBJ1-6	CAISEPGTNSPLHF
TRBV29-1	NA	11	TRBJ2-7	CSVEHRYEQYF
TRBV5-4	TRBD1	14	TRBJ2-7	CASSEGTDTYEQYF
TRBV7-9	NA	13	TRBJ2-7	CASEPPGGYEQYF
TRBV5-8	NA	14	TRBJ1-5	CASSFRQVNQPQHF
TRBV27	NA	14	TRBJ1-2	CASSTSYGGDGYTF
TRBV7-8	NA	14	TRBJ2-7	CASSHTVGPYEQYF
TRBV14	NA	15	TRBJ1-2	CASSQEGRGSRGYTF
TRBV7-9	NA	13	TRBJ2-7	CASSLGTPGEQYF
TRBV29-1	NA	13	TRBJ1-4	CSVVWVTNEKLFF
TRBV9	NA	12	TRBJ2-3	CASSVKWDTQYF
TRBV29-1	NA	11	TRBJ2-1	CSVEFFNEQFF
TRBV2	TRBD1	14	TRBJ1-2	CASSGGQGDYGYTF
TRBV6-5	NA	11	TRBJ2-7	CASSPGDEQYF
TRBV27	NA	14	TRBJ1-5	CASSLSGSNQPQHF
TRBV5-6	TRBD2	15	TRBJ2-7	CASSKRGFLSYEQYF
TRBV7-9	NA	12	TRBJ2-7	CASSPRGYEQYF
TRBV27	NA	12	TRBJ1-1	CASMDGDTEAFF
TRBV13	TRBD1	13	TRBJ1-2	CASSSDRDPGYTF
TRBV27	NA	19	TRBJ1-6	CASSLPPGQLSSYNSPLHF
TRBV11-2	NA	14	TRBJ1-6	CASSLVFGGSPLHF
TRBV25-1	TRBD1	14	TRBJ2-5	CASSRQGPQETQYF
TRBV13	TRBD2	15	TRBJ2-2	CASSLRLAGAGELFF
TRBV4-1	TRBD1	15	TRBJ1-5	CASSQDRSYNQPQHF
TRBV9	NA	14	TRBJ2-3	CASSLGFFTDTQYF